The 16 T cell receptor beta chains given below trace back to one sample, sequenced in a study of shared clonotypes between healthy human individuals (dated by TCRdb to about 2020). The method was the immunoSEQ multiplex PCR assay. Drawn from immuneACCESS, this table holds only the in-frame rearrangements with V and J called that TCRdb kept. Clones are partly lost; checked studies trace under half to an unresolved V gene and leave the rest unexplained. For this sample there are approximately 1.1 million clones; about 80% appear just once. Roughly 0.56% of the sample goes to the ten largest clones. Input material: memory CD4+ T cells from PBMCs. The meaning of the sample's cell subset or site label: CD45RA-negative fraction. The receptors come from a man younger than 30 in good health. Some clones in this sample may be carry-over from other donors' samples.

This chain joins TRBV5-4 and TRBJ2-2; 7 bases map to TRBD1. CDR1 and CDR2 from the germline V gene are SGHNT and YYREEE (reference sequence). Unmatched junction bases numbered 11, after V lost 2 bases and J lost 1 base. The CDR3 is 18 residues long. The CDR3 coding sequence is TGTGCCAGCAGCTTAACGAGGGACAGACCTTTGAACACCGGGGAGCTGTTTTTT. This codes for CASSLTRDRPLNTGELFF.

The genes are TRBV11-2 and TRBJ2-5, with 8 nucleotides matching TRBD2. Germline V gene lookup returns CDR1 SGHAT and CDR2 FQNNGV. The J segment lost 1 base and the V segment lost 2 bases, leaving 3 bases of the junction unmatched. The CDR3 contains 15 residues. Here the CDR3 reads CASSLWTSFQETQYF. The CDR3 DNA sequence: TGTGCCAGCAGCTTATGGACTAGCTTCCAAGAGACCCAGTACTTC. Full variable domain (remainder filled in from reference TRBV11-2 and TRBJ2-5): EAGVAQSPRYKIIEKRQSVAFWCNPISGHATLYWYQQILGQGPKLLIQFQNNGVVDDSQLPKDRFSAERLKGVDSTLKIQPAKLEDSAVYLCASSLWTSFQETQYFGPGTRLLVL.

This clone occurred a few times. V usage is TRBV5-1 and J usage is TRBJ1-5; D call uncertain. This CDR3 has 13 amino acids. Trimming cost V 0 bases and J 7 bases, with 8 bases left between them. Germline V CDR1 and CDR2: SGHRS, YFSETQ. In DNA form, the CDR3 reads TGCGCCAGCAGCTTGGATTTGGGGCAGCCCCAGCATTTT. Protein: CASSLDLGQPQHF.

DNA for the CDR3: TGTTCTCGGGGGCCGAGCACAGATACGCAGTATTTT. Protein sequence: CSRGPSTDTQYF. The chain links TRBV30 to TRBJ2-3; D may be TRBD1 or TRBD2 (6 bases each). Germline loops: CDR1 GTSNPN, CDR2 SVGIG (reference sequence). This CDR3 has 12 residues.

V gene TRBV5-1 combines with J gene TRBJ1-2; D may be TRBD1 (5 bases). Germline V gives CDR1 SGHRS, CDR2 YFSETQ. The CDR3 covers 16 residues. Trimming removed 4 bases at V and 1 base at J, with 17 bases between. The CDR3 reads CASSQDVRGFNYGYTF. The CDR3 DNA reads TGCGCCAGCAGCCAAGACGTACGGGGGTTTAACTATGGCTACACCTTC.

The chain is built from TRBV7-9 and TRBJ2-3; 7 bases agree with TRBD2. This CDR3 is 15 amino acids long. CDR1 is SEHNR and CDR2 is FQNEAQ in the germline V gene (reference sequence). J was trimmed by 4 bases and V by 5 bases; bases with no gene match: 9. The CDR3, as DNA: TGTGCCAGCAGCCTCGGGACTCGGGAGGCAGATACGCAGTATTTT. Translated, it gives CASSLGTREADTQYF.

This chain links TRBV28 with TRBJ1-4; TRBD1 is a possible D gene (5 bases). Looked up from germline, CDR1 is MDHEN and CDR2 is SYDVKM. Trimming removed 3 bases from V and 6 bases from J, with 17 bases in between. The CDR3 has 16 residues. CDR3 nucleotide sequence: TGTGCCAGCAGTTTGGTGGGGGGAGGGGCGCATGAAAAACTGTTTTTT. It specifies CASSLVGGGAHEKLFF.

Written as DNA, the CDR3 is TGCGCCAGCAGTGAGTCAGAGACAGGGCGGAACGAGCAGTACTTC. This encodes CASSESETGRNEQYF. This chain links TRBV10-1 with TRBJ2-7; 7 bases fit TRBD1. The germline CDR1 and CDR2 sequences are WNHNN and SYGVQD (reference sequence). The CDR3 has 15 residues. V gave up 0 bases and J gave up 5 bases; unmatched junction bases: 7.

The chain employs TRBV5-1 and TRBJ2-1; no reliable D call. The CDR3 has 15 amino acids. Trimming shortened V by 2 bases and J by 2 bases, and 11 bases separated the two germline ends. CDR1 is SGHRS and CDR2 is YFSETQ in the germline V gene. The CDR3 spells CASSFGRNTYNEQFF. CDR3 in DNA: TGCGCCAGCAGCTTTGGACGAAACACCTACAATGAGCAGTTCTTC.

CDR3 nucleotide sequence: TGTGCCAGCAGCACGGAGGGAAACATTCAGTACTTC. It codes for CASSTEGNIQYF. The genes are TRBV7-3 and TRBJ2-4; the D gene is possibly TRBD2 (6 bases). The V end was cut by 5 bases, the J end by 6 bases, with 8 bases between. The germline V gene has CDR1 SGHTA and CDR2 FQGTGA. The CDR3 is 12 amino acids.

The chain combines TRBV28 with TRBJ2-3, with D possibly matching TRBD1 (5 bases). CDR1 and CDR2 from the germline V gene are MDHEN and SYDVKM. The CDR3 length is 12 residues. Trimming removed 6 bases from V and 4 bases from J, with 8 bases in between. DNA for the CDR3: TGTGCCAGCAGCCTACAGGCAGATACGCAGTATTTT. This encodes CASSLQADTQYF. Using reference TRBV28 and TRBJ2-3 for the parts outside the CDR3, the full variable domain is DVKVTQSSRYLVKRTGEKVFLECVQDMDHENMFWYRQDPGLGLRLIYFSYDVKMKEKGDIPEGYSVSREKKERFSLILESASTNQTSMYLCASSLQADTQYFGPGTRLTVL.

The gene calls are TRBV6-1 and TRBJ1-5; D is ambiguous. Between the trimmed V and J ends, which lost 1 base and 2 bases, there was a span of 15 bases. This CDR3 is built from 17 residues. CDR1 and CDR2 from the germline V gene are MNHNS and SASEGT. CDR3 sequence (DNA): TGTGCCAGCAGTGAAGTAGAGCCCCGGGAAGGCAATCAGCCCCAGCATTTT. Its translation: CASSEVEPREGNQPQHF.

This chain joins TRBV6-5 and TRBJ1-1; D may be TRBD1 (6 bases). Germline CDR1 and CDR2: MNHEY and SVGAGI. This CDR3 region has 15 residues. V lost 6 bases and J lost 2, with 16 bases in between. The CDR3 DNA reads as TGTGCCAGCAGCCCACAGGGCCAGCATAACACTGAAGCTTTCTTT. Translated: CASSPQGQHNTEAFF.

The chain has TRBV6-4 and TRBJ2-3; tentative D call: TRBD2 (6 bases). The germline V gene has CDR1 MRHNA and CDR2 SNTAGT. The CDR3 contains 15 residues. V dropped 6 bases and J dropped 1 base, with 14 bases sitting between them. Here the CDR3 DNA reads TGTGCCAGCAGAGGAGCGGGTTGCTGCACAGATACGCAGTATTTT. It specifies CASRGAGCCTDTQYF.

This clone was seen a few times. The chain couples TRBV28 to TRBJ1-1; D gene ambiguous. This CDR3 comprises 14 residues. Looked up from germline, CDR1 is MDHEN and CDR2 is SYDVKM. V lost 6 bases to trimming and J lost 5 bases, with 16 bases between them. CDR3 nucleotide sequence: TGTGCCAGCAGCCCCCCGACGGGCTGGACTGAAGCTTTCTTT. It is translated as CASSPPTGWTEAFF.

The chain links TRBV28 to TRBJ2-1, with 9 bases lining up with TRBD2. CDR1 is MDHEN, CDR2 SYDVKM, per germline. V dropped 2 bases and J dropped 5; count of bases not matched to a gene: 10. This CDR3 comprises 17 residues. In DNA, the CDR3 is TGTGCCAGCAGTTTAAACAGGCGACTAGCGGCTAACAATGAGCAGTTCTTC. Translated, it gives CASSLNRRLAANNEQFF.